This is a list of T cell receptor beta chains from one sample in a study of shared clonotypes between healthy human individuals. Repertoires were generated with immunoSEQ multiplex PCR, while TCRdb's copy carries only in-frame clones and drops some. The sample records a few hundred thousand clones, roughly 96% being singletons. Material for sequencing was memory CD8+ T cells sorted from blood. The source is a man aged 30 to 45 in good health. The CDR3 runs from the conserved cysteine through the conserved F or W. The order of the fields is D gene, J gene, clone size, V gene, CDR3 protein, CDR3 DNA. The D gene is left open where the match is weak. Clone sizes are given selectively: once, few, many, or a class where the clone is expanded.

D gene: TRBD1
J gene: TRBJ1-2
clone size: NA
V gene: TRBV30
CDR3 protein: CAWSVSGTGHGYTF
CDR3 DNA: TGTGCCTGGAGTGTATCAGGGACAGGGCATGGCTACACCTTC

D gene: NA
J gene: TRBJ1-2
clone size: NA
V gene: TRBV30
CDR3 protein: CAWSVGQDGYTF
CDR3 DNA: TGTGCCTGGAGTGTCGGCCAGGATGGCTACACCTTC

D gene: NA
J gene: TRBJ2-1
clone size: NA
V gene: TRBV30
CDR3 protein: CAWSPLASYNEQFF
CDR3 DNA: TGTGCCTGGAGTCCCCTAGCGAGCTACAATGAGCAGTTCTTC

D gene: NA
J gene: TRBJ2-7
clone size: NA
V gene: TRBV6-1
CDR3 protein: CASSLLPGRTYEQYF
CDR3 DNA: TGTGCCAGCAGCCTCCTTCCGGGACGGACCTACGAGCAGTACTTC

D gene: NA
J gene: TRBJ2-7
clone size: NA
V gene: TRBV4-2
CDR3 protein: CASSQDREQSYEQYF
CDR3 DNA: TGTGCCAGCAGCCAAGATAGGGAACAGTCCTACGAGCAGTACTTC

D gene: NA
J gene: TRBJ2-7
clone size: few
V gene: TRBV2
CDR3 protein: CASSGGAREQYF
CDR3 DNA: TGTGCCAGCAGTGGGGGGGCCCGCGAGCAGTACTTC

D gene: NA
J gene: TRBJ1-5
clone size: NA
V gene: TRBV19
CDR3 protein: CASSIRTVSNQPQHF
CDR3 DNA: TGTGCCAGTAGTATAAGGACAGTAAGCAATCAGCCCCAGCATTTT

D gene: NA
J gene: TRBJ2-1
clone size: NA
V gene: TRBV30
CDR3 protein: CAWSARFNEQFF
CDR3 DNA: TGTGCCTGGAGTGCACGGTTCAATGAGCAGTTCTTC

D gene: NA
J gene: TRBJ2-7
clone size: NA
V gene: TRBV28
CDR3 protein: CASSLVGSSYEQYF
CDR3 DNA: TGTGCCAGCAGTTTAGTAGGAAGCTCCTACGAGCAGTACTTC

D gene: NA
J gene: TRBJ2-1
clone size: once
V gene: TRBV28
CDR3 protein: CASSFGTNNPGQFF
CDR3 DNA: TGTGCCAGCAGTTTCGGGACGAACAACCCAGGGCAGTTCTTC

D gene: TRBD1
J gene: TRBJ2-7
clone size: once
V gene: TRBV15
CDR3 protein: CATSRVPGQGVYEQYF
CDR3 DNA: TGTGCCACCAGCAGGGTCCCGGGACAGGGGGTCTACGAGCAGTACTTC

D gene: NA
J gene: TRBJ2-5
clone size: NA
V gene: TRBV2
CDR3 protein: CASSEGFRGETQYF
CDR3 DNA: TGTGCCAGCAGTGAGGGATTCAGGGGAGAGACCCAGTACTTC

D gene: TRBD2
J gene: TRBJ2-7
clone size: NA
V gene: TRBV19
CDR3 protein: CASSMSGTSYYYEQYF
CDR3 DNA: TGTGCCAGTAGTATGTCCGGGACTAGCTACTACTACGAGCAGTACTTC

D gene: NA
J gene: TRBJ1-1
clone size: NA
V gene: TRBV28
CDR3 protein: CASSKQGVNTEAFF
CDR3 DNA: TGTGCCAGCAGTAAACAGGGTGTGAACACTGAAGCTTTCTTT

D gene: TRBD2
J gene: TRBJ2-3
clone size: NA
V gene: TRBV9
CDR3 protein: CASTSGSTDTQYF
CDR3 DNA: TGTGCCAGCACTAGCGGGAGCACAGATACGCAGTATTTT

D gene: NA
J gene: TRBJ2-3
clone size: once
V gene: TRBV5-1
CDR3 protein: CASSGAGVADTQYF
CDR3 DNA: TGCGCCAGCAGCGGGGCAGGGGTGGCAGATACGCAGTATTTT

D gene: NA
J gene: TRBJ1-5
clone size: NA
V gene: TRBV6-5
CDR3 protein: CASSYRVGENQPQHF
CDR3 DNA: TGTGCCAGCAGTTACCGGGTTGGGGAAAATCAGCCCCAGCATTTT

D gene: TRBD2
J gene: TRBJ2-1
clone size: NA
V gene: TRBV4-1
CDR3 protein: CASSQGYLAGGLNEQFF
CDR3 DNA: TGCGCCAGCAGCCAAGGTTACTTAGCGGGAGGTCTCAATGAGCAGTTCTTC

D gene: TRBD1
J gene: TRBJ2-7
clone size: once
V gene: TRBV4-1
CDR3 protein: CASSQQISGTGDEQYF
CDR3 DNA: TGCGCCAGCAGCCAACAAATTTCCGGGACAGGGGACGAGCAGTACTTC

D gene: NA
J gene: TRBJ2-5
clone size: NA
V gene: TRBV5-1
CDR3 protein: CASSGSTGLTKTQYF
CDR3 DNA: TGCGCCAGCAGCGGCAGCACGGGACTGACGAAGACCCAGTACTTC

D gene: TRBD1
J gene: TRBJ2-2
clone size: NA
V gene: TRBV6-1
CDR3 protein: CASRQGSHTGELFF
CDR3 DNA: TGTGCCAGCAGACAGGGGTCCCACACCGGGGAGCTGTTTTTT

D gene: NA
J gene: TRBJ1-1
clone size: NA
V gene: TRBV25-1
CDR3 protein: CASRKDIRRLFF
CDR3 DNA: TGTGCCAGCAGGAAGGACATACGCCGGCTGTTCTTT

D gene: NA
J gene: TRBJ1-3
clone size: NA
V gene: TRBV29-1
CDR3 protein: CSARPPGGNTIYF
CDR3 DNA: TGCAGCGCAAGACCTCCGGGGGGAAACACCATATATTTT

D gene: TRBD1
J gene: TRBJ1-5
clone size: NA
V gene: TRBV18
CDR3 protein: CASSPDRGGQPQHF
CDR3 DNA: TGTGCCAGCTCCCCTGACAGGGGGGGTCAGCCCCAGCATTTT